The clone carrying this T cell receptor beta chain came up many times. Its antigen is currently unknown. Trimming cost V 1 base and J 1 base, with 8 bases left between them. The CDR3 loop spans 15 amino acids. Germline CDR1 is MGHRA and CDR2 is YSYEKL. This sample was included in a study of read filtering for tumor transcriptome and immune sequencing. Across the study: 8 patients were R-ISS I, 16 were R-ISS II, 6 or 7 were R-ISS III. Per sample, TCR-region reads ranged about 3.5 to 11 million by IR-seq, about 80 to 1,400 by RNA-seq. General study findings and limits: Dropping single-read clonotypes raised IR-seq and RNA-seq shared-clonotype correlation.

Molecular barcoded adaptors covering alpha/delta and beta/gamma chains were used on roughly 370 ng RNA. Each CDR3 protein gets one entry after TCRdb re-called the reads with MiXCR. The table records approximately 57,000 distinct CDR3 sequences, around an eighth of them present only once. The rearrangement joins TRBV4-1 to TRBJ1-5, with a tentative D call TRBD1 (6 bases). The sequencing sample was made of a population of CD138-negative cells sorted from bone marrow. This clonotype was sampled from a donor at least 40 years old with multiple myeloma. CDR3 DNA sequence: TGCGCCAGCAGCCAAGTTCAGGGGAGCAATCAGCCCCAGCATTTT. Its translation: CASSQVQGSNQPQHF.